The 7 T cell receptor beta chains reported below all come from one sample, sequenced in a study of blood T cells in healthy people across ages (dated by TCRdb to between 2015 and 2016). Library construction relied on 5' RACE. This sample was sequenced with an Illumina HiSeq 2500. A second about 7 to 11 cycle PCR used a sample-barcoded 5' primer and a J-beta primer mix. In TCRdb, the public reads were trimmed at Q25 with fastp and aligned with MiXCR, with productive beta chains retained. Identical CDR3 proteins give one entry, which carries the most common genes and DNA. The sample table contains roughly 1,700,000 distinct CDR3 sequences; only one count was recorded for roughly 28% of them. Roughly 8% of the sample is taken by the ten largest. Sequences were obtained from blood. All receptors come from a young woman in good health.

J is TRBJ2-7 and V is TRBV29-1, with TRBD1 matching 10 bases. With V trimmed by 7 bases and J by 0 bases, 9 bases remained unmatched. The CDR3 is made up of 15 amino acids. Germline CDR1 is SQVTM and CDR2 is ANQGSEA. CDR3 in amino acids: CSGTLGDRGSYEQYF. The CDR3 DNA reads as TGCAGCGGGACGCTGGGGGACAGGGGCTCCTACGAGCAGTACTTC.

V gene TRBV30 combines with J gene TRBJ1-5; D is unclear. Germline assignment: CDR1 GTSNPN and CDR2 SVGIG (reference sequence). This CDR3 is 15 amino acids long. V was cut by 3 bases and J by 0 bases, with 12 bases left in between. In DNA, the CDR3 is TGTGCCTGGAGCAGTCAAGTATATAGCAATCAGCCCCAGCATTTT. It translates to CAWSSQVYSNQPQHF.

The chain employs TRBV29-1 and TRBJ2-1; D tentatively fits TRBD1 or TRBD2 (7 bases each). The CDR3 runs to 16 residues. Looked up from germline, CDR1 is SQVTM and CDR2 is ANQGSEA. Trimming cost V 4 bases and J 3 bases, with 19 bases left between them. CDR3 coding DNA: TGCAGCGTTGCCGGCCAGGGGGGGACGGACTACAATGAGCAGTTCTTC. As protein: CSVAGQGGTDYNEQFF.

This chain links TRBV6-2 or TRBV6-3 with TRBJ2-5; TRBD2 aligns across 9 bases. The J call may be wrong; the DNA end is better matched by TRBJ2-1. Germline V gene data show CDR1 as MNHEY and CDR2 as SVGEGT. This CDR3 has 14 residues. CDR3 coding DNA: TGTGCCAGCTGGTATAGCGGGAGCCAAGAGGCCCAGTTCTTC. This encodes CASWYSGSQEAQFF.

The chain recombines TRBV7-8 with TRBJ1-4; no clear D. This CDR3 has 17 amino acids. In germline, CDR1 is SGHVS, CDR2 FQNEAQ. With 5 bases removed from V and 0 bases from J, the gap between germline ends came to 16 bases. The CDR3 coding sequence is TGTGCCAGCAGCAGGGTCGTTTTTGGCGCAACTAATGAAAAACTGTTTTTT. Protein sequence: CASSRVVFGATNEKLFF. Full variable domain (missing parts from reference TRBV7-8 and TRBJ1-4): GAGVSQSPRYKVAKRGQDVALRCDPISGHVSLFWYQQALGQGPEFLTYFQNEAQLDKSGLPSDRFFAERPEGSVSTLKIQRTQQEDSAVYLCASSRVVFGATNEKLFFGSGTQLSVL.

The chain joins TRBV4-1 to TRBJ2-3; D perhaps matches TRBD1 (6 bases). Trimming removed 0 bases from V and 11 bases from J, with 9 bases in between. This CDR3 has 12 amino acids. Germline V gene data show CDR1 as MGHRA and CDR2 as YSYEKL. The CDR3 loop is CASSQETGEQYF. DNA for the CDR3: TGCGCCAGCAGCCAAGAGACAGGAGAGCAGTATTTT.

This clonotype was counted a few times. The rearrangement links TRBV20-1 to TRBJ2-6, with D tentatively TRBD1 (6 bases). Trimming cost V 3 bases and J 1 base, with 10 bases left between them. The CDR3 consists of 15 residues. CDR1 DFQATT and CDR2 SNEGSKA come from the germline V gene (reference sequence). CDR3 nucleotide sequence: TGCAGTGCTAGGGTGGGGGCTTCTGGGGCCAACGTCCTGACTTTC. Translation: CSARVGASGANVLTF.